Listed below are T cell receptor beta chains from one sample, sequenced in a study of naive CD8 T cells in extremely preterm neonates. Clones were read by immunoSEQ multiplex PCR, and TCRdb kept only the in-frame ones, dropping some. The repertoire holds about 7,500 clones, 95% to 98% seen once, with approximately 0.38% in the top ten. Specimen: naive CD8+ T cells from cord blood. The receptors originated from a newborn in good health. The CDR3 runs from the conserved cysteine through the conserved F or W. Fields, in order: clone size, CDR3 length, D gene, J gene, V gene, CDR3 protein, CDR3 DNA. A D gene is named only where the DNA matches it firmly. Expanded clones get a size class; other rows say once, few or many, or leave the size out.

>.|14|.|TRBJ2-1|TRBV4-1
CASSQDGGNNEQFF
TGCGCCAGCAGCCAAGATGGGGGGAACAATGAGCAGTTCTTC
>.|13|TRBD1|TRBJ1-1|TRBV6-5
CASSSTGGTEAFF
TGTGCCAGCAGCTCCACAGGGGGCACTGAAGCTTTCTTT
>.|15|.|TRBJ2-7|TRBV4-1
CASSPGLGGLYEQYF
TGCGCCAGCAGCCCCGGACTCGGGGGGCTCTACGAGCAGTACTTC
>.|13|.|TRBJ1-6|TRBV12-5
CASGDSENSPLHF
TGTGCTAGTGGGGACAGTGAAAATTCACCCCTCCACTTT
>.|15|TRBD2|TRBJ2-3|TRBV7-2
CASSLIAGGTDTQYF
TGTGCCAGCAGCTTAATAGCGGGGGGCACAGATACGCAGTATTTT
>.|14|.|TRBJ1-3|TRBV6-5
CASKKWGDGNTIYF
TGTGCCAGCAAAAAATGGGGCGACGGAAACACCATATATTTT
>.|15|.|TRBJ2-1|TRBV9
CTSSVEGGSYNEQFF
TGTACCAGCAGCGTAGAAGGGGGCTCCTACAATGAGCAGTTCTTC
>.|16|TRBD2|TRBJ2-5|TRBV27
CASSVMPSGTGWTQYF
TGTGCCAGCAGTGTTATGCCTAGCGGGACCGGATGGACCCAGTACTTC
>.|17|.|TRBJ2-5|TRBV7-8
CASSSTIGIAEEETQYF
TGTGCCAGCAGCTCCACCATCGGGATAGCGGAGGAAGAGACCCAGTACTTC
>.|14|TRBD2|TRBJ2-7|TRBV13
CASSLGRGGYEQYF
TGTGCCAGCAGCTTAGGGCGGGGGGGCTACGAGCAGTACTTC
>.|15|.|TRBJ1-1|TRBV14
CASSPQPAGNTEAFF
TGTGCCAGCAGCCCTCAACCGGCAGGCAACACTGAAGCTTTCTTT
>.|19|TRBD1|TRBJ2-6|TRBV5-1
CASSGTGQAFYSGANVLTF
TGCGCCAGCAGCGGTACGGGACAGGCCTTCTACTCTGGGGCCAACGTCCTGACTTTC
>.|13|.|TRBJ2-3|TRBV5-1
CASFSGHTDTQYF
TGCGCCAGCTTTTCCGGTCACACAGATACGCAGTATTTT
>.|14|.|TRBJ2-2|TRBV7-9
CASERETGAGELFF
TGTGCCAGCGAAAGAGAAACGGGGGCCGGGGAGCTGTTTTTT
>once|15|.|TRBJ1-2|TRBV12-5
CASGFMADTPGGYTF
TGTGCTAGTGGTTTTATGGCAGACACTCCTGGGGGCTACACCTTC
>.|16|.|TRBJ2-3|TRBV4-3
CASSQDRAGYTDTQYF
TGCGCCAGCAGCCAAGATAGAGCGGGTTACACAGATACGCAGTATTTT
>once|15|.|TRBJ2-3|TRBV2
CASTEATGPLDTQYF
TGTGCCAGCACAGAGGCTACAGGTCCGTTAGATACGCAGTATTTT
>.|17|TRBD2|TRBJ2-5|TRBV27
CASSFPTLAGDLETQYF
TGTGCCAGCAGTTTTCCTACACTAGCGGGGGACCTAGAGACCCAGTACTTC